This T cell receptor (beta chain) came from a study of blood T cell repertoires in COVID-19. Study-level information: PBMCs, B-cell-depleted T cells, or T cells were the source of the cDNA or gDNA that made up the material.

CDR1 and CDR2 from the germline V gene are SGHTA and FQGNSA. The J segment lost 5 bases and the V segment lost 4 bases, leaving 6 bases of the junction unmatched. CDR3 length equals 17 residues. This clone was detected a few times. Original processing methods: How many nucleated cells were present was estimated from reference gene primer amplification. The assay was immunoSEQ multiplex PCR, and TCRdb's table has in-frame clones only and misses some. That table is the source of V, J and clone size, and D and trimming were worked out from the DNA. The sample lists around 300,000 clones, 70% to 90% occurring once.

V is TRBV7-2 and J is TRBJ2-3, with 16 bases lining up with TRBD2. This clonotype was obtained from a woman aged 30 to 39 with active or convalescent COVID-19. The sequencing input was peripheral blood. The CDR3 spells CASSSGTSGGAVDTQYF. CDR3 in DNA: TGTGCCAGCAGCTCCGGGACTAGCGGGGGGGCGGTAGATACGCAGTATTTT.